The 18 T cell receptor beta chains listed next were all sequenced from one sample in a study of cytomegalovirus exposure and HLA in healthy donors. Primers: 60 Vbeta forward and 13 Jbeta reverse. Measured with immunoSEQ multiplex PCR; TCRdb has only the in-frame clones, and not every one. This sample contains tens of thousands of clones. Sequencing used PBMCs. These receptors all stem from a girl aged 10 to 17 in good health and CMV-seropositive.

This rearrangement joins TRBV6-1 to TRBJ2-1, with 7 nucleotides matching TRBD1. V dropped 2 bases and J dropped 2; count of bases not matched to a gene: 6. The CDR3 runs 16 residues. Germline assignment: CDR1 MNHNS and CDR2 SASEGT. The CDR3 bases are TGTGCCAGCAGTGAAAAGTACAGGGGCCCCTACAATGAGCAGTTCTTC. Its translation: CASSEKYRGPYNEQFF.

The gene calls are TRBV27 and TRBJ2-1; 9 positions agree with TRBD2. In germline, CDR1 is MNHEY, CDR2 SMNVEV (reference sequence). After removal of 4 bases from V and 6 bases from J, the junction contained 4 bases not matched to a gene. There are 14 residues in the CDR3. The CDR3 region is CASSSRGGINEQFF. DNA of the CDR3: TGTGCCAGCAGTTCGCGGGGGGGCATCAATGAGCAGTTCTTC.

The CDR3, as DNA: TGTGCCAGCAGAAGCGGGGGGGCTAATGAGCAGTTCTTC. It specifies CASRSGGANEQFF. J is TRBJ2-1 and V is TRBV7-6; 10 nucleotides line up with TRBD2. Germline CDR1 reads SGHVS; CDR2 reads FNYEAQ. V gave up 6 bases and J gave up 7 bases; unmatched junction bases: 3. This CDR3 is 13 amino acids long.

The chain recombines TRBV27 with TRBJ1-2; D is possibly TRBD1 (6 bases). The V gene lost 4 bases and the J gene lost 1 base, with 16 bases spanning the gap. Germline V gene data show CDR1 as MNHEY and CDR2 as SMNVEV (reference sequence). This CDR3 comprises 16 residues. CDR3 sequence: CASSSGTSPFNYGYTF. In DNA form, the CDR3 reads TGTGCCAGCAGTTCCGGGACATCGCCCTTTAACTATGGCTACACCTTC.

This chain uses TRBV4-3 with TRBJ2-1, with 8 bases fitting TRBD2. Trimming took 2 bases from V and 6 from J; bases not matched to a gene: 9. The CDR3 is made up of 16 amino acids. Germline assignment: CDR1 LGHNA and CDR2 YSLEER. For the CDR3, the DNA is TGCGCCAGCAGCCAAAGACAAAGCGGGGGAGGCAATGAGCAGTTCTTC. Protein: CASSQRQSGGGNEQFF.

The rearrangement uses TRBV10-3 and TRBJ2-1, with D possibly matching TRBD2 (7 bases). V was cut by 3 bases and J by 4 bases, with 16 bases left in between. The germline gives CDR1 ENHRY, CDR2 SYGVKD. CDR3 length equals 16 residues. This CDR3 reads CAISDPGGLTYNEQFF. In DNA form, the CDR3 reads TGTGCCATCAGTGACCCCGGGGGGCTCACATACAATGAGCAGTTCTTC.

J is TRBJ1-3 and V is TRBV28, with no clear D. CDR3 length equals 15 residues. Trimming removed 6 bases at V and 0 bases at J, with 12 bases between. Germline V gene lookup returns CDR1 MDHEN and CDR2 SYDVKM. The CDR3: CASSPPRGSGNTIYF. The CDR3 DNA follows: TGTGCCAGCAGCCCCCCCAGAGGCTCTGGAAACACCATATATTTT.

The J gene is TRBJ1-6, the V gene TRBV30; a possible D gene is TRBD1 (6 bases). The V end was cut by 0 bases, the J end by 7 bases, with 10 bases between. Germline CDR1 and CDR2: GTSNPN and SVGIG (reference sequence). The CDR3 is made up of 14 amino acids. As DNA, the CDR3 is TGTGCCTGGAGTGTAGGGGGATCCAATTCACCCCTCCACTTT. This gives the protein CAWSVGGSNSPLHF.

The CDR3 here is CASSEVWQAGEKLFF. The CDR3 DNA reads as TGTGCCAGCAGTGAAGTGTGGCAGGCTGGGGAAAAACTGTTTTTT. The J gene is TRBJ1-4, the V gene TRBV6-1; D gene ambiguous. Germline V CDR1 and CDR2: MNHNS, SASEGT. The CDR3 contains 15 residues. V dropped 1 base and J dropped 8 bases, with 14 bases sitting between them.

The chain combines TRBV13 with TRBJ2-3; 9 nucleotides agree with TRBD1. J was trimmed by 5 bases and V by 1 base; bases with no gene match: 4. The CDR3 is 15 residues long. Looked up from germline, CDR1 is PRHDT and CDR2 is FYEKMQ (reference sequence). The CDR3 is CASSLEQGAGDTQYF. The CDR3 bases are TGTGCCAGCAGCTTAGAACAGGGGGCCGGAGATACGCAGTATTTT.

The CDR3 DNA reads TGTGCCAGCAGCGCTAGACAGGGGGGCACTGAAGCTTTCTTT. Protein product: CASSARQGGTEAFF. The gene calls are TRBV7-2 and TRBJ1-1, with 9 bases aligning to TRBD1. The CDR3 has 14 residues. With V trimmed by 5 bases and J by 4 bases, 5 bases remained unmatched. CDR1 SGHTA and CDR2 FQGNSA come from the germline V gene.

V and J are TRBV14 and TRBJ1-1; possible D gene TRBD1, 6 bases. Per germline, CDR1 SGHDN and CDR2 FVKESK. V dropped 1 base and J dropped 5 bases, with 14 bases sitting between them. This CDR3 spans 15 amino acids. The CDR3 loop reads CASSQVGGAITEAFF. The CDR3 nucleotides are TGTGCCAGCAGCCAAGTTGGGGGGGCGATAACTGAAGCTTTCTTT. The variable domain in full, with the rest retrieved from reference TRBV14 and TRBJ1-1, is EAGVTQFPSHSVIEKGQTVTLRCDPISGHDNLYWYRRVMGKEIKFLLHFVKESKQDESGMPNNRFLAERTGGTYSTLKVQPAELEDSGVYFCASSQVGGAITEAFFGQGTRLTVV.

The chain employs TRBV5-1 and TRBJ2-1; TRBD2 matches at 10 bases. The J segment lost 5 bases and the V segment lost 7 bases, leaving 15 bases of the junction unmatched. This CDR3 is built from 17 residues. The germline V gene has CDR1 SGHRS and CDR2 YFSETQ. In DNA, the CDR3 is TGCGCCAGCCGTTTGGAGCCTAGCGGGGGACCAAACAATGAGCAGTTCTTC. Translated, it gives CASRLEPSGGPNNEQFF.

The V gene is TRBV4-3, the J gene TRBJ2-5; 9 bases match TRBD2. The germline CDR1 and CDR2 sequences are LGHNA and YSLEER. V gave up 4 bases and J gave up 2 bases; unmatched junction bases: 5. The CDR3 sequence is 15 residues long. CDR3 residues: CASSLIAGAQETQYF. CDR3 coding DNA: TGCGCCAGCAGCCTCATAGCGGGGGCACAAGAGACCCAGTACTTC.

The rearrangement links TRBV9 to TRBJ2-7; 7 bases are a match to TRBD1. The CDR3 covers 14 residues. Germline CDR1 and CDR2: SGDLS and YYNGEE. V shed 4 bases and J 2 bases; nucleotides not matched to a gene: 6. CDR3 sequence: CASSPSGQTYEQYF. The CDR3 coding sequence is TGTGCCAGCAGCCCGTCGGGACAGACCTACGAGCAGTACTTC.

The V gene is TRBV14, the J gene TRBJ2-2; TRBD1 matches 10 bases. The CDR3 spans 16 residues. Trimming cost V 1 base and J 5 bases; bases outside gene matches: 4. Germline lookup yields CDR1 SGHDN and CDR2 FVKESK. The CDR3 is CASSQVGQGITGELFF. The CDR3 nucleotides are TGTGCCAGCAGCCAAGTGGGACAGGGGATTACCGGGGAGCTGTTTTTT.

V usage is TRBV29-1 and J usage is TRBJ1-2; TRBD1 matches 10 bases. Germline CDR1 reads SQVTM; CDR2 reads ANQGSEA. The V gene end was trimmed by 7 bases and the J gene end by 4 bases; junction bases not matched to a gene: 9. CDR3 size: 14 residues. DNA for the CDR3: TGCAGCGACCTAGACAGGGGGCGGATCTATGGCTACACCTTC. It yields the protein CSDLDRGRIYGYTF. The complete variable domain, with remaining parts taken from reference TRBV29-1 and TRBJ1-2, reads SAVISQKPSRDICQRGTSLTIQCQVDSQVTMMFWYRQQPGQSLTLIATANQGSEATYESGFVIDKFPISRPNLTFSTLTVSNMSPEDSSIYLCSDLDRGRIYGYTFGSGTRLTVV.

The CDR3 spells CASSSSMGGAETQYF. The CDR3 DNA is TGTGCCAGCAGCTCCTCGATGGGGGGGGCGGAGACCCAGTACTTC. The rearrangement uses TRBV7-9 and TRBJ2-5; D might be TRBD2 (7 bases). Trimming shortened V by 4 bases and J by 5 bases, and 17 bases separated the two germline ends. The CDR3 covers 15 residues. Germline V gene sequence: CDR1 SEHNR, CDR2 FQNEAQ (reference sequence).